Reported below is one T cell receptor beta chain. The antigen is not known. The record originates from a study of T cell responses to AZD1222 COVID-19 vaccine. Study observations and caveats: Spike-specific TCR depth and breadth grew after two AZD1222 doses. The sample set comprised mostly white British donors with more females, and clonal diversity was possibly underestimated.

Measured with immunoSEQ multiplex PCR; TCRdb has only the in-frame clones, and not every one. The table lists roughly 80,000 clones, roughly 90% of them singletons. The germline V gene encodes CDR1 SNHLY and CDR2 FYNNEI. Unmatched junction bases numbered 8, after V lost 6 bases and J lost 3 bases. The CDR3 spans 15 residues. The specimen comprised peripheral blood, sampled 28 days after the second AZD1222 dose. This chain joins TRBV2 and TRBJ2-7, with 10 bases aligning to TRBD2. The sequence was obtained from an adult who received the AZD1222 COVID-19 vaccine. The CDR3 region has the DNA TGTGCCAGCAGCACCGGGACTAGCGATCTCTACGAGCAGTACTTC. Its translation: CASSTGTSDLYEQYF.